One sample yielded the 19 T cell receptor beta chains listed below, sequenced in a study of blood T cell repertoires in COVID-19. Sequencing used immunoSEQ multiplex PCR; TCRdb keeps in-frame clones, though not all of them. The repertoire holds 28,000 or so clones, approximately 87% seen once, with 7.6% in the top ten. Sequencing was done on a sample of peripheral blood. The receptors derive from a human donor in a cohort sampled during active COVID-19.

This rearrangement joins TRBV2 to TRBJ2-5; a weak D match, TRBD1 (6 bases). V was trimmed by 6 bases and J by 7 bases, leaving 12 bases between them. Germline V lookup: CDR1 SNHLY, CDR2 FYNNEI. The CDR3 totals 12 residues. The CDR3 sequence is CASRLGAVTQYF. The CDR3, as DNA: TGTGCCAGCAGGCTGGGGGCTGTGACCCAGTACTTC.

This clone occurred once. The chain links TRBV6-1 to TRBJ1-6, with D uncertain. There are 13 residues in the CDR3. Trimming removed 1 base from V and 9 bases from J, with 7 bases in between. CDR1 and CDR2 (germline): MNHNS, SASEGT. CDR3 in DNA: TGTGCCAGCAGTGAAGTCGAGGGTTCACCCCTCCACTTT. It is translated as CASSEVEGSPLHF.

The J gene is TRBJ2-1, the V gene TRBV11-2, with 7 bases identical to TRBD2. V dropped 5 bases and J dropped 9; count of bases not matched to a gene: 13. The CDR3 has 15 amino acids. Germline values: CDR1 SGHAT, CDR2 FQNNGV. As DNA, the CDR3 is TGTGCCAGCAGCCCCCTAGCGGTCGGAAGCGGTGAGCAGTTCTTC. This gives the protein CASSPLAVGSGEQFF.

The J gene is TRBJ1-2, the V gene TRBV28, with 7 positions matching TRBD1. This CDR3 comprises 12 residues. J lost 8 bases, V lost 4 bases, and 4 bases had no gene match. Germline-derived CDR1 and CDR2 are MDHEN and SYDVKM. CDR3 nucleotides: TGTGCCAGCAGTTCCCAGGGGGAAGGCTACACCTTC. Translated: CASSSQGEGYTF.

The chain recombines TRBV5-4 with TRBJ2-1; 9 nucleotides align to TRBD1. The CDR3 runs 15 residues. The germline CDR1 and CDR2 sequences are SGHNT and YYREEE (reference sequence). V was clipped by 4 bases and J by 7 bases; unmatched bases: 9. CDR3 nucleotide sequence: TGTGCCAGCAGCCCCTCGGGACAGGGTTTGAATGAGCAGTTCTTC. Its protein is CASSPSGQGLNEQFF.

This chain links TRBV28 with TRBJ1-1; 8 bases are shared with TRBD1. Trimming removed 2 bases from V and 1 base from J; junction bases left unmatched: 3. This CDR3 is 15 amino acids long. The germline gives CDR1 MDHEN, CDR2 SYDVKM. The chain's CDR3 is CASSLGDRWNTEAFF. As DNA, the CDR3 is TGTGCCAGCAGTTTAGGGGACAGGTGGAACACTGAAGCTTTCTTT. Full variable domain (rest looked up from reference TRBV28 and TRBJ1-1): DVKVTQSSRYLVKRTGEKVFLECVQDMDHENMFWYRQDPGLGLRLIYFSYDVKMKEKGDIPEGYSVSREKKERFSLILESASTNQTSMYLCASSLGDRWNTEAFFGQGTRLTVV.

This chain uses TRBV25-1 with TRBJ1-4; the D gene is possibly TRBD1 (6 bases). This CDR3 is 15 amino acids long. V lost 2 bases to trimming and J lost 6 bases, with 13 bases between them. Per germline, CDR1 MGHDK and CDR2 SYGVNS. CDR3 nucleotides: TGTGCCAGCAGTGAAAGGGGGGGCAGTCATGAAAAACTGTTTTTT. It translates to CASSERGGSHEKLFF.

This clone was counted once. This rearrangement joins TRBV5-1 to TRBJ2-5, with TRBD2 matching over 8 bases. The germline gives CDR1 SGHRS, CDR2 YFSETQ. After removal of 2 bases from V and 5 bases from J, the junction contained 8 bases not matched to a gene. This CDR3 region has 15 residues. For the CDR3, the DNA is TGCGCCAGCAGCTTCGGGGGGGCTCAGCGGGAGACCCAGTACTTC. The encoded protein is CASSFGGAQRETQYF.

V gene TRBV6-5 combines with J gene TRBJ2-7; 9 nucleotides align to TRBD2. The V gene's germline CDR1 is MNHEY and CDR2 SVGAGI. The V gene end was trimmed by 5 bases and the J gene end by 1 base; junction bases not matched to a gene: 6. The CDR3 has 15 residues. The CDR3 reads CASSRSAGGSYEQYF. The CDR3 region has the DNA TGTGCCAGCAGTCGTTCAGCGGGGGGATCCTACGAGCAGTACTTC.

The chain has TRBV10-3 and TRBJ2-7, with TRBD1 matching 12 bases. This CDR3 comprises 15 residues. Germline V gene sequence: CDR1 ENHRY, CDR2 SYGVKD. Trimming took 2 bases from V and 6 from J; bases not matched to a gene: 5. CDR3 region: CAISEAGTGGFEQYF. In DNA, the CDR3 is TGTGCCATCAGTGAGGCCGGGACAGGGGGCTTCGAGCAGTACTTC.

This sequence joins TRBV7-9 and TRBJ1-4, with D perhaps matching TRBD1 (6 bases). This CDR3 spans 14 amino acids. V was pared by 6 bases and J by 5 bases, with 13 bases between. Germline V gene sequence: CDR1 SEHNR, CDR2 FQNEAQ (reference sequence). This chain's CDR3 is CASSLFQGNEKLFF. The CDR3 coding sequence is TGTGCCAGCAGTCTTTTCCAGGGGAATGAAAAACTGTTTTTT.

This chain connects TRBV6-1 to TRBJ2-7; 10 bases match TRBD1. V gave up 2 bases and J gave up 4 bases; unmatched junction bases: 8. Germline lookup yields CDR1 MNHNS and CDR2 SASEGT. CDR3 length: 16 amino acids. CDR3 DNA: TGTGCCAGCAGTGAAACTTGGGACAGGGGAAGTTACGAGCAGTACTTC. Its translation: CASSETWDRGSYEQYF.

This clone was picked up one time. The chain uses TRBV2 and TRBJ1-5, with 12 bases identical to TRBD1. Germline trimming cut 2 bases from V and 6 bases from J; bases unmatched to any gene: 5. Per germline, CDR1 SNHLY and CDR2 FYNNEI. This CDR3 has 16 residues. The CDR3 reads CASSEKGDRGLQPQHF. DNA of the CDR3: TGTGCCAGCAGTGAAAAGGGGGACAGGGGGCTTCAGCCCCAGCATTTT. Variable domain in full (rest from reference TRBV2 and TRBJ1-5): EPEVTQTPSHQVTQMGQEVILRCVPISNHLYFYWYRQILGQKVEFLVSFYNNEISEKSEIFDDQFSVERPDGSNFTLKIRSTKLEDSAMYFCASSEKGDRGLQPQHFGDGTRLSIL.

The V call is TRBV2, the J call TRBJ2-3; tentative D call: TRBD1 (5 bases). CDR1 and CDR2 (germline): SNHLY, FYNNEI. The CDR3 sequence is 15 residues long. Trimming stripped 1 base from V and 4 bases from J, with 12 bases between. Here the CDR3 reads CASSEGRVVADTQYF. DNA of the CDR3: TGTGCCAGCAGTGAAGGCAGGGTAGTCGCAGATACGCAGTATTTT.

The CDR3 sequence is CASSQQGRAGELFF. The CDR3 DNA reads as TGTGCCAGCAGCCAACAGGGGCGGGCCGGGGAGCTGTTTTTT. The rearrangement links TRBV3-1 (or the pseudogene TRBV3-2) to TRBJ2-2, with D perhaps matching TRBD1 (6 bases). This CDR3 is 14 amino acids long. Germline V gene sequence: CDR1 LGHDT, CDR2 YNNKEL (reference sequence). Trimming took 2 bases from V and 6 from J, leaving 10 bases between them.

The chain is built from TRBV5-6 and TRBJ2-3, with D possibly TRBD1 on 7 matching bases. Germline-derived CDR1 and CDR2 are SGHDT and YYEEEE. Trimming removed 6 bases from V and 2 bases from J, with 16 bases in between. The CDR3 length is 15 residues. The CDR3 protein is CASTGQGGATDTQYF. Written as DNA, the CDR3 is TGTGCCAGCACCGGGCAGGGGGGAGCCACAGATACGCAGTATTTT.

The chain carries TRBV3-1 (or the pseudogene TRBV3-2) and TRBJ2-7; 7 nucleotides agree with TRBD1. Trimming cost V 4 bases and J 4 bases; bases outside gene matches: 4. CDR3 length: 13 residues. The germline CDR1 and CDR2 sequences are LGHDT and YNNKEL (reference sequence). The CDR3 here is CASSRMTGYEQYF. Here the CDR3 DNA reads TGTGCCAGCAGCCGCATGACAGGGTACGAGCAGTACTTC.

J is TRBJ2-7 and V is TRBV6-2 or TRBV6-3; no clear D gene. CDR1 is MNHEY and CDR2 is SVGEGT in the germline V gene. The CDR3 runs 12 residues. With 1 base removed from V and 4 bases from J, the gap between germline ends came to 5 bases. The CDR3 sequence is CASSYFPYEQYF. The CDR3 DNA is TGTGCCAGCAGTTACTTCCCTTACGAGCAGTACTTC.

This sequence joins TRBV5-1 and TRBJ2-2; 9 bases are shared with TRBD2. The CDR3 sequence is 15 residues long. CDR1 and CDR2 from the germline V gene are SGHRS and YFSETQ. V lost 1 base, J lost 7 bases, and 5 bases stayed unmatched. CDR3 amino acids: CASSLPSGDGGELFF. The DNA for the CDR3 is TGCGCCAGCAGCTTGCCTAGCGGGGATGGCGGGGAGCTGTTTTTT.